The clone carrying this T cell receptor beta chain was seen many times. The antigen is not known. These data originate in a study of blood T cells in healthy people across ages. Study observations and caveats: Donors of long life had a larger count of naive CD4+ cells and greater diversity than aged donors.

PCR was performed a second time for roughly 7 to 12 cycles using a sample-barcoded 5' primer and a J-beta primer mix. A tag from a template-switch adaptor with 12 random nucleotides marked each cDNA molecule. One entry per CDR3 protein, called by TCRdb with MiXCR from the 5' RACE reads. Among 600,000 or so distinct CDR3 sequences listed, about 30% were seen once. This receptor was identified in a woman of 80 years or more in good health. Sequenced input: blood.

CDR3 in amino acids: CATSGSGEYQETQYF. CDR3 in DNA: TGTGCCACCAGTGGGTCAGGGGAGTACCAAGAGACCCAGTACTTC. The V and J genes are TRBV24-1 and TRBJ2-5; tentatively, D is TRBD1 (6 bases). The V end lost 5 bases, the J end lost 0 bases, and 12 bases lay between the germline ends. Germline values: CDR1 KGHDR, CDR2 SFDVKD. The CDR3 totals 15 residues.